A few counts support the clone carrying this TCR beta chain. The data are from a study of cytotoxic CD8 clonotypes in ibrutinib-treated CLL. Some clones are missing from TCRdb's copy, which holds only in-frame ones; the method was immunoSEQ multiplex PCR. The data contain about 130,000 clones, 84% of them singletons. The CDR3 length is 12 residues. Germline assignment: CDR1 MNHNS and CDR2 SASEGT. V was cut by 2 bases and J by 3 bases, with 2 bases left in between. The clonotype was recovered from a human donor with chronic lymphocytic leukemia. The rearrangement links TRBV6-1 to TRBJ1-3; D gene uncertain. This material consisted of PBMCs, taken after 24 months of ibrutinib treatment. The CDR3 region is CASSELGNTIYF. The CDR3 region has the DNA TGTGCCAGCAGTGAACTTGGAAACACCATATATTTT.